This T cell receptor beta chain emerged from a study of blood T cell repertoires in COVID-19. Looking at the study overall: Donors of Cohort 3 who recovered were those that had two negative PCRs, clearance, or symptom resolution.

In its sample, this clone was seen a few times. Other DNA sequences in this specimen translate into the identical CDR3. The CDR3 consists of 14 residues. Trimming took off 2 bases at V and 2 bases at J, with 7 bases between the two ends. Per the germline V gene, CDR1 is MNHNS and CDR2 is SASEGT. Here immunoSEQ multiplex PCR was the method, and the copy in TCRdb shows in-frame clones only, minus some. This sample yields about 150,000 clones, of which 70% to 80% are seen a single time; under 20% belongs to the top ten. Sequencing was carried out using PBMCs or T cells enriched from blood (not recorded which). The origin of this receptor is a woman in her 70s in a cohort exposed to, infected with or recovered from COVID-19 (not recorded which). V is TRBV6-1 and J is TRBJ1-5; D is perhaps TRBD1 (5 bases). In nucleotides, the CDR3 is TGTGCCAGCAGTGAACGGGGGGGCAATCAGCCCCAGCATTTT. Its protein is CASSERGGNQPQHF.